This TCR beta chain was found in a study of T cells in Graves' hyperthyroidism and ophthalmopathy. When ophthalmopathy did not progress within 18 months, Graves' hyperthyroidism was considered stable. Patients with uncontrolled infections, other autoimmune diseases, pregnancy or lactation were excluded. The table lists this clonotype with a few counts. Its target is unknown. Study-level results: Most thyroid-expanded clonotypes above 0.001 were also found in blood.

Germline values: CDR1 WSHSY, CDR2 SAAADI. The V gene lost 0 bases and the J gene lost 7 bases, with 6 bases spanning the gap. CDR3 size: 12 residues. The investigators amplified TCR beta CDR3 regions from RNA transcripts. HTBI primers drove first-round RT-PCR of the TCR CDR3. TCRdb re-analysed the multiplex PCR reads in MiXCR, keeping a single row per CDR3 protein. Among around 500,000 distinct CDR3 sequences, 12% to 15% were seen once, and the ten largest hold roughly 13%. The chain carries TRBV10-2 and TRBJ1-1; D ambiguous. What was sequenced was blood. The sequence came from a middle-aged woman with Graves' hyperthyroidism. This chain's CDR3 is CASSESLDEAFF. The CDR3 coding sequence is TGCGCCAGCAGTGAGTCGTTGGATGAAGCTTTCTTT.